A selection of T cell receptor beta chains follows, all from one sample in a study of regulatory T cells in long-lasting Graves disease. MiXCR was run by TCRdb on the multiplex PCR reads, yielding one entry per CDR3 protein. Altogether about 470,000 distinct CDR3 sequences are present, more than 13% being singletons, with the ten largest covering about a sixth. This sample also belongs to another study, concerning T cells in Graves' hyperthyroidism and ophthalmopathy.

This sample comprised peripheral blood mononuclear cells (PBMCs), obtained at new diagnosis, from a patient treated with antithyroid drugs. These receptor sequences come from a woman aged 30 to 39 with Graves disease. Both conserved end residues are part of each CDR3. The D gene is left open where the match is weak. Clone size is given for some rows only: seen once, a few or many times, or a class if the clone is expanded.

J | size | D | V | length | CDR3 | DNA
TRBJ1-1 | NA | TRBD1 | TRBV27 | 14 | CASSLGGTGKKAFF | TGTGCCAGCAGTCTAGGAGGGACAGGGAAAAAAGCTTTCTTT
TRBJ2-7 | few | TRBD2 | TRBV2 | 16 | CASREGLAESSYEQYF | TGTGCCAGCAGGGAGGGACTAGCGGAATCCTCCTACGAGCAGTACTTC
TRBJ2-6 | NA | NA | TRBV5-1 | 18 | CASRGDPGAISGANVLTF | TGCGCCAGCAGAGGGGACCCTGGGGCAATCTCTGGGGCCAACGTCCTGACTTTC
TRBJ2-5 | once | NA | TRBV27 | 13 | CASSFSARETQYF | TGTGCCAGCAGTTTTTCGGCCCGGGAGACCCAGTACTTC
TRBJ2-4 | NA | NA | TRBV7-9 | 17 | CASSFRAGDGAKNIQYF | TGTGCCAGCAGCTTTCGTGCAGGGGATGGGGCCAAAAACATTCAGTACTTC
TRBJ2-2 | many | TRBD2 | TRBV30 | 15 | CASSGTTIMAGELFF | TGTGCATCCTCCGGGACTACGATCATGGCCGGGGAGCTGTTTTTT
TRBJ2-1 | many | NA | TRBV18 | 16 | CASSPTRSLSYNEQFF | TGTGCCAGCTCACCAACGAGGTCCCTCTCCTACAATGAGCAGTTCTTC
TRBJ2-7 | NA | NA | TRBV18 | 11 | CASSIAYEQYF | TGTGCCAGCTCAATAGCCTACGAGCAGTACTTC
TRBJ2-6 | few | NA | TRBV9 | 18 | CASSVGGRGRSGANVLTF | TGTGCCAGCAGCGTAGGTGGCAGGGGCCGATCTGGGGCCAACGTCCTGACTTTC
TRBJ1-1 | many | NA | TRBV20-1 | 18 | CSARDRGSGGRVNTEAFF | TGCAGTGCTAGAGATAGGGGTTCCGGGGGTCGGGTGAACACTGAAGCTTTCTTT
TRBJ2-7 | NA | NA | TRBV24-1 | 13 | CATSDLNAYEQYF | TGTGCCACCAGTGATTTGAACGCCTACGAGCAGTACTTC